The clone carrying this T cell receptor (beta chain) was counted only a few times. Its antigen is undetermined. TCRdb passed the reads through MiXCR, listing each CDR3 protein once. The sample consists of 700,000 to 950,000 distinct CDR3 sequences, less than 35% of them appearing once. The CDR3 runs 15 residues. Trimming removed 0 bases at V and 2 bases at J, with 10 bases between. Germline assignment: CDR1 SGHVS and CDR2 FQNEAQ. The sample originates from a study of T cell repertoires in cytomegalovirus infection. Study summary: Public TCR beta signatures provided an indication of both CMV infection and a matching HLA type. Points from the study as a whole: There were HLA-C-restricted CMV-specific TCR beta clonotypes dominating the ex vivo response.

The rearrangement joins TRBV7-8 to TRBJ2-5, with D perhaps matching TRBD1 or TRBD2 (5 bases each). The sequence derives from a human donor in good health (CMV status not recorded). Some clones in this sample may be carry-over from other donors' samples. Sequencing used cultured CD8+ T cells from PBMCs, obtained from culture after CMV antigen stimulation. The CDR3: CASSLAPGRQETQYF. The CDR3 nucleotides are TGTGCCAGCAGCTTAGCCCCGGGACGACAAGAGACCCAGTACTTC.